This TCR beta chain was sequenced during a study of blood T cell repertoires in COVID-19. On the study more broadly: Sites across the United States, Italy and Spain contributed samples from acute and convalescent COVID-19.

Germline lookup yields CDR1 SGHRS and CDR2 YFSETQ. Trimming took 0 bases from V and 4 from J, leaving 8 bases between them. This CDR3 contains 13 residues. Generated by immunoSEQ multiplex PCR, the TCRdb table keeps only in-frame clones and is missing some. The sample has 200,000 to 250,000 clones; 80% to 90% are singletons. V and J are TRBV5-1 and TRBJ2-7, with TRBD2 as a possible D gene (5 bases). What was sequenced was peripheral blood. The sequence came from a man aged 60 to 69 with acute or convalescent COVID-19. CDR3 in DNA: TGCGCCAGCAGCTTGGGCCCGGGGTACGAGCAGTACTTC. Protein sequence: CASSLGPGYEQYF.